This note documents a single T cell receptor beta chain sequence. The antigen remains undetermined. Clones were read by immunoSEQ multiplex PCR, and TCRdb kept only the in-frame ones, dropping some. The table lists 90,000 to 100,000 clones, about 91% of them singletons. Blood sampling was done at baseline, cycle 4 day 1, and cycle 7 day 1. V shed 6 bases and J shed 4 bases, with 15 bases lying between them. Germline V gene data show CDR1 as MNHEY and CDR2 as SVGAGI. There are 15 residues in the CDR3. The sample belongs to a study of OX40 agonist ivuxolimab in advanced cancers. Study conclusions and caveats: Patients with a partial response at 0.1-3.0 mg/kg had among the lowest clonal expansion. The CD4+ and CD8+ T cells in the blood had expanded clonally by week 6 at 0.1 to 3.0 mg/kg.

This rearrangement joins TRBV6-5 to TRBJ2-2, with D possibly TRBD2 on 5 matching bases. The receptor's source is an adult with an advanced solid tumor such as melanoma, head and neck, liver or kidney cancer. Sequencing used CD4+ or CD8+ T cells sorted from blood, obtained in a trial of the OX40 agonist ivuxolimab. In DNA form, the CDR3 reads TGTGCCAGCAGGATGGACGGACTGGGCACCGGGGAGCTGTTTTTT. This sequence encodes CASRMDGLGTGELFF.